The 3 T cell receptor beta chains below all came from one sample that was sequenced in a study of OX40 agonist ivuxolimab in advanced cancers. Some clones are missing from TCRdb's copy, which holds only in-frame ones; the method was immunoSEQ multiplex PCR. The sample contains under 95,000 clones, about nine tenths of which appear only once. This sample comprised CD4+ or CD8+ T cells sorted from blood, obtained in a trial of the OX40 agonist ivuxolimab. These receptors all come from an adult with an advanced solid tumor such as melanoma, head and neck, liver or kidney cancer.

The chain joins TRBV7-2 to TRBJ1-5; D uncertain. Germline values: CDR1 SGHTA, CDR2 FQGNSA. Between the trimmed V and J ends, which lost 1 base and 0 bases, there was a span of 7 bases. The CDR3 is 15 residues long. The DNA of the CDR3 is TGTGCCAGCAGCTTAGGTCACCTTAGCAATCAGCCCCAGCATTTT. The encoded protein is CASSLGHLSNQPQHF.

This chain joins TRBV5-1 and TRBJ1-1; D is ambiguous. The V and J ends lost 4 bases and 1 base respectively, with 8 bases between them. Germline-derived CDR1 and CDR2 are SGHRS and YFSETQ. CDR3 size: 13 residues. The CDR3 spells CASSEGGNTEAFF. As DNA, the CDR3 is TGCGCCAGCAGCGAGGGAGGGAACACTGAAGCTTTCTTT.

The chain joins TRBV7-9 to TRBJ2-3; D might be TRBD1 or TRBD2, each matching 5 bases. The CDR3 is 12 residues long. The V end lost 4 bases, the J end lost 7 bases, and 9 bases lay between the germline ends. CDR1 and CDR2 from the germline V gene are SEHNR and FQNEAQ (reference sequence). Written as DNA, the CDR3 is TGTGCCAGCAGCTGGGACGGTTATACGCAGTATTTT. Protein: CASSWDGYTQYF.